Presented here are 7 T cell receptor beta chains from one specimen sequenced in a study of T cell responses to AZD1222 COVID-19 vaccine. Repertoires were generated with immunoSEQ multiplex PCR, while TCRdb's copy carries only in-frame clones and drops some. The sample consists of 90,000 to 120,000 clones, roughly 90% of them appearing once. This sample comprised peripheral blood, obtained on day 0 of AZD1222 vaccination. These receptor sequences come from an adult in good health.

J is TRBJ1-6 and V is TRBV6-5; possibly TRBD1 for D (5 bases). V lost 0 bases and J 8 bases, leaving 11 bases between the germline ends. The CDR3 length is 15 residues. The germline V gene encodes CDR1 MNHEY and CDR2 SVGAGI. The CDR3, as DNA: TGTGCCAGCAGTTACTCTGGGACCCGGGATTCACCCCTCCACTTT. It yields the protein CASSYSGTRDSPLHF.

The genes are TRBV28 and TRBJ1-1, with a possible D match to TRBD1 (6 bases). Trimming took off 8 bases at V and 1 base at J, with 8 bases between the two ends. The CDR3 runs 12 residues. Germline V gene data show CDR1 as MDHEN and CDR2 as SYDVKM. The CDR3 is CASRTANTEAFF. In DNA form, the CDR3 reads TGTGCCAGCCGGACAGCGAACACTGAAGCTTTCTTT.

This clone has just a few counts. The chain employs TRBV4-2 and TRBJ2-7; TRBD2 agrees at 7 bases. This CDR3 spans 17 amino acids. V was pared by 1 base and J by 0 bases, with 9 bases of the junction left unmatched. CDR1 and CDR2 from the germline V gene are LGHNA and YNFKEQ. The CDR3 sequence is CASSQVSGGSTSYEQYF. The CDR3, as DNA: TGTGCCAGCAGCCAAGTGAGCGGCGGGAGCACCTCCTACGAGCAGTACTTC.

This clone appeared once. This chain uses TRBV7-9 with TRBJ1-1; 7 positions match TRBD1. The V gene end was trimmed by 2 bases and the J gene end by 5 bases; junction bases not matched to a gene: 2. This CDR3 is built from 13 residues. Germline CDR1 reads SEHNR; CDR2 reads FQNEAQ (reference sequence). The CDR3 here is CASSLYRGTEAFF. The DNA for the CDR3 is TGTGCCAGCAGCTTATACAGGGGAACTGAAGCTTTCTTT.

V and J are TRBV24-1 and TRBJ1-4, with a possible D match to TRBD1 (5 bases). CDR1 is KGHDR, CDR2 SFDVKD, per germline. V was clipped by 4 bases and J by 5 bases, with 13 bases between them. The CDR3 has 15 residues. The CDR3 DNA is TGTGCCACCAGTGACGCCGGTGGGGGAAATGAAAAACTGTTTTTT. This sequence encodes CATSDAGGGNEKLFF.

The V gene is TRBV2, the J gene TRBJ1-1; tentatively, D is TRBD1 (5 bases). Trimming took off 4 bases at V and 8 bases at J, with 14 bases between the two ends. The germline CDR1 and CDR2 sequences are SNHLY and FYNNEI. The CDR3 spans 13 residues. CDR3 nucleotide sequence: TGTGCCAGCAGTGGGGGACGGGTCTGGGAAGCTTTCTTT. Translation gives CASSGGRVWEAFF.

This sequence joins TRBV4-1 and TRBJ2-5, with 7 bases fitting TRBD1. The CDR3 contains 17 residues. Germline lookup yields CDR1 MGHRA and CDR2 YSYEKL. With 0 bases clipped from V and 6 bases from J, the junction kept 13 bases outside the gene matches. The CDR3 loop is CASSQDVMGQHGKTQYF. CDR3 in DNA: TGCGCCAGCAGCCAAGATGTCATGGGACAGCATGGAAAGACCCAGTACTTC.